Listed here are 14 T cell receptor beta chains from one sample, sequenced in a study of cytomegalovirus exposure and HLA in healthy donors. The assay was immunoSEQ multiplex PCR, and TCRdb's table has in-frame clones only and misses some. This sample has about 190,000 clones, with 84% found just once. Source material: PBMCs. The receptors were gathered from a young man in good health and CMV-seropositive.

A few counts support this clone. The genes are TRBV11-2 and TRBJ2-4; tentative D call: TRBD1 (5 bases). The CDR3 totals 16 residues. V lost 0 bases and J 3 bases, leaving 12 bases between the germline ends. Germline V gene lookup returns CDR1 SGHAT and CDR2 FQNNGV. The CDR3 region is CASSLDPGLVKNIQYF. CDR3 sequence (DNA): TGTGCCAGCAGCTTAGACCCAGGGTTGGTCAAAAACATTCAGTACTTC.

This chain uses TRBV7-2 with TRBJ1-2; 8 bases match TRBD1. The ends lost 1 base at V and 2 bases at J; junction bases unmatched: 3. The CDR3 sequence is 15 residues long. The germline V gene has CDR1 SGHTA and CDR2 FQGNSA. Written as DNA, the CDR3 is TGTGCCAGCAGCTTAGACAACAGGGGGAACTATGGCTACACCTTC. Protein sequence: CASSLDNRGNYGYTF.

The chain combines TRBV2 with TRBJ2-7; maybe TRBD2 (6 bases). V was pared by 6 bases and J by 4 bases, with 13 bases between. The CDR3 totals 13 residues. Per the germline V gene, CDR1 is SNHLY and CDR2 is FYNNEI. The CDR3 bases are TGTGCCAGCAGGCCGGGAGCCGGTTACGAGCAGTACTTC. The encoded protein is CASRPGAGYEQYF.

The chain carries TRBV10-3 and TRBJ2-7; 10 bases are a match to TRBD2. Looked up from germline, CDR1 is ENHRY and CDR2 is SYGVKD. The CDR3 is 20 residues long. V shed 3 bases, J shed 2 bases, and the junction held 19 bases outside the gene matches. CDR3 amino acids: CAISEPKQSTSGRWAYEQYF. The CDR3 DNA reads as TGTGCCATCAGTGAACCCAAACAATCGACTAGCGGGCGGTGGGCCTACGAGCAGTACTTC.

The chain combines TRBV5-6 with TRBJ2-7, with 12 bases lining up with TRBD2. V gave up 4 bases and J gave up 1 base; unmatched junction bases: 6. Germline V CDR1 and CDR2: SGHDT, YYEEEE. This CDR3 comprises 16 residues. The CDR3 loop is CASSTTGLAGSYEQYF. DNA for the CDR3: TGTGCCAGCAGCACCACGGGACTAGCGGGTTCCTACGAGCAGTACTTC.

This rearrangement joins TRBV5-1 to TRBJ2-7; 10 positions match TRBD2. This CDR3 is built from 14 residues. Trimming at V came to 5 bases and at J to 7 bases, leaving 9 bases not matched to a gene. Per the germline V gene, CDR1 is SGHRS and CDR2 is YFSETQ. The CDR3 loop reads CASRRIAGGPEQYF. The CDR3 DNA reads TGCGCCAGCAGACGCATAGCGGGAGGTCCAGAGCAGTACTTC.

The rearrangement joins TRBV19 to TRBJ1-2; D unresolved. CDR3 size: 13 residues. V lost 6 bases and J lost 13, with 21 bases in between. Germline CDR1 reads LNHDA; CDR2 reads SQIVND (reference sequence). The CDR3: CASSLSSGQGLTF. In DNA form, the CDR3 reads TGTGCCAGTAGCCTTAGCAGCGGTCAAGGCCTCACCTTC.

CDR3 residues: CASSLVPLGLADEQFF. CDR3 sequence (DNA): TGTGCCAGCAGCTTAGTTCCCTTGGGACTAGCGGATGAGCAGTTCTTC. The chain combines TRBV7-8 with TRBJ2-1; 11 nucleotides line up with TRBD2. The V segment lost 1 base and the J segment 8 bases; nucleotides outside the gene matches: 7. CDR3 length: 16 amino acids. CDR1 is SGHVS, CDR2 FQNEAQ, per germline.

CDR3 sequence reads: CASSLSNYPYEQYF. The CDR3 DNA sequence: TGTGCCAGCAGCTTGTCGAACTACCCCTACGAGCAGTACTTC. This sequence joins TRBV5-4 and TRBJ2-7; no definite D call. The length of the CDR3 is 14 residues. With 1 base removed from V and 2 bases from J, the gap between germline ends came to 10 bases. Germline V gene sequence: CDR1 SGHNT, CDR2 YYREEE (reference sequence). The full variable domain, completed using reference TRBV5-4 and TRBJ2-7, is ETGVTQSPTHLIKTRGQQVTLRCSSQSGHNTVSWYQQALGQGPQFIFQYYREEENGRGNFPPRFSGLQFPNYSSELNVNALELDDSALYLCASSLSNYPYEQYFGPGTRLTVT.

This rearrangement joins TRBV7-9 to TRBJ2-1; D is unclear. This CDR3 region has 12 residues. The germline V gene encodes CDR1 SEHNR and CDR2 FQNEAQ (reference sequence). The V end was cut by 5 bases, the J end by 9 bases, with 11 bases between. CDR3 sequence: CASSRPGSEQFF. DNA for the CDR3: TGTGCCAGCAGCCGTCCCGGGTCTGAGCAGTTCTTC.

The chain is built from TRBV27 and TRBJ2-5, with a tentative D call TRBD2 (6 bases). Trimming shortened V by 11 bases and J by 8 bases, and 36 bases separated the two germline ends. CDR3 length: 18 residues. Germline V lookup: CDR1 MNHEY, CDR2 SMNVEV (reference sequence). The CDR3 nucleotides are TGTGCCCCTCCTCTGCGGGGTAGCAAAGGTCCAGTCCAGGGAACCCAGTACTTC. Residues: CAPPLRGSKGPVQGTQYF.

This clone appeared a few times. The chain is built from TRBV28 and TRBJ2-7; 7 positions agree with TRBD1. This CDR3 has 13 amino acids. The germline gives CDR1 MDHEN, CDR2 SYDVKM. The V segment lost 5 bases and the J segment 3 bases; nucleotides outside the gene matches: 4. CDR3 sequence (DNA): TGTGCCAGCAGTCCGGGGACAGTCTACGAGCAGTACTTC. This translates into CASSPGTVYEQYF.

CDR3 sequence (DNA): TGTGCCAGCAGCCCTAACAGGGGTGCTGAAGCTTTCTTT. Translated: CASSPNRGAEAFF. This chain uses TRBV5-4 with TRBJ1-1; TRBD1 aligns across 7 bases. This CDR3 contains 13 residues. With V trimmed by 4 bases and J by 6 bases, 6 bases remained unmatched. The germline V gene has CDR1 SGHNT and CDR2 YYREEE (reference sequence). Looking up the rest from reference TRBV5-4 and TRBJ1-1 gives the full variable domain: ETGVTQSPTHLIKTRGQQVTLRCSSQSGHNTVSWYQQALGQGPQFIFQYYREEENGRGNFPPRFSGLQFPNYSSELNVNALELDDSALYLCASSPNRGAEAFFGQGTRLTVV.

V gene TRBV9 combines with J gene TRBJ2-7; TRBD1 agrees at 9 bases. Germline CDR1 is SGDLS and CDR2 is YYNGEE. The CDR3 length is 13 residues. Trimming took 4 bases from V and 3 from J; bases not matched to a gene: 2. CDR3 region: CASSTTGGYEQYF. Here the CDR3 DNA reads TGTGCCAGCAGCACGACAGGGGGCTACGAGCAGTACTTC.